A selection of T cell receptor beta chains follows, all from one sample in a study of blood T cell repertoires in COVID-19. The table came from immunoSEQ multiplex PCR; TCRdb's copy has only in-frame clones and leaves some out. The sample records some 230,000 clones, about 81% being singletons. Sequenced material: peripheral blood. The receptors were gathered from a woman aged 80 or older with COVID-19, enrolled during active disease. CDR3s leave out the opening cysteine and the closing phenylalanine or tryptophan. Each record gives: D gene, J gene, V gene, CDR3 protein. A D gene is named only where the DNA matches it firmly.

TRBD1,TRBJ1-1,TRBV5-4,ASKTGTANTEAF
.,TRBJ1-5,TRBV7-8,ASSLRAAREDQPQH
.,TRBJ1-4,TRBV6-4,ASSDSSKRRGRLF
.,TRBJ2-7,TRBV11-3,ASSLAGSRGTARQY
.,TRBJ2-5,TRBV2,ASKRDTNQETQY
TRBD1,TRBJ1-2,TRBV5-1,ASSPGTGSYGYT
.,TRBJ1-3,TRBV14,ASRSLSGNTIY
.,TRBJ1-2,TRBV5-4,ASSFQNYGYT
.,TRBJ1-2,TRBV5-1,GSRQGTMSYGYT
.,TRBJ2-3,TRBV7-2,ASSLTQGSTNTQY
.,TRBJ1-6,TRBV6-1,ASSEGQGSSYNSPLH
.,TRBJ1-6,TRBV30,AWGQGNSPLH
.,TRBJ1-2,TRBV3-1/TRBV3-2,ASSQDPTGGTWHYGYT
TRBD1,TRBJ1-6,TRBV3-1/TRBV3-2,ASSRGGTGNSPLH
.,TRBJ2-7,TRBV5-6,ASSLGVPYEQY
.,TRBJ2-3,TRBV19,ASLGYGADTQY
TRBD1,TRBJ1-3,TRBV19,ASRSRDRISGNTIY
TRBD1,TRBJ1-5,TRBV27,ASSFQGTGTGQPQH
TRBD1,TRBJ1-1,TRBV30,AWSQGAVGNTEAF
.,TRBJ1-4,TRBV6-2/TRBV6-3,ASSYPPGVGEKLF
.,TRBJ2-7,TRBV7-2,ASTKTRDSYEQY
TRBD1,TRBJ1-2,TRBV7-2,ASSLENRGAGYT
.,TRBJ1-1,TRBV5-1,ASSLGAKNTEAF
.,TRBJ2-3,TRBV7-2,ASSLALRTDTQY
.,TRBJ1-2,TRBV28,ASSLGGTYGYT
.,TRBJ1-3,TRBV6-5,ASSYQGSSGNTIY
.,TRBJ1-4,TRBV6-5,ASSPLDKGNEKLF
TRBD2,TRBJ2-3,TRBV7-9,ASSPAGKVDTQY
.,TRBJ1-5,TRBV5-6,ASKKYSGDYQPQH
.,TRBJ1-2,TRBV2,ASSAMGPWGYT
TRBD1,TRBJ1-6,TRBV4-1,ASSQGGDRGPLH
.,TRBJ1-1,TRBV19,ASSIMGGHTEAF
TRBD1,TRBJ1-2,TRBV27,ASSSPNRGNYGYT
TRBD1,TRBJ1-2,TRBV5-1,ASSLSGQDSGYT
TRBD1,TRBJ1-2,TRBV2,ASSPYRGGYGYT
.,TRBJ1-1,TRBV3-1/TRBV3-2,ASSQEGRSTEAF
TRBD2,TRBJ2-1,TRBV19,ASNDYLSSGVYNEQF
TRBD1,TRBJ2-1,TRBV12-3/TRBV12-4,ASSRTGANEQF
TRBD2,TRBJ2-5,TRBV18,ASSPLAGAYQETQY
.,TRBJ1-5,TRBV5-1,ASSLDGVGGQPQH
TRBD2,TRBJ2-1,TRBV7-2,ASSLVRGDEQF
TRBD1,TRBJ1-5,TRBV7-2,ASSAQGAQGQPQH
TRBD1,TRBJ1-2,TRBV18,ASRQGTNYGYT
.,TRBJ2-3,TRBV29-1,SVPRAASTDTQY
TRBD1,TRBJ1-2,TRBV7-3,ARVGTGPGYT
TRBD1,TRBJ1-2,TRBV19,ASSPDRGSRGYT
TRBD1,TRBJ1-1,TRBV5-1,ASSLYGTVANTEAF
.,TRBJ2-6,TRBV19,ASTQTGSGANVLT
.,TRBJ1-3,TRBV18,ASSGIPGSGNTIY
TRBD1,TRBJ2-2,TRBV4-3,ASSQAGGPPGELF
TRBD2,TRBJ2-3,TRBV19,ASTRSRAGFLTDTQY
.,TRBJ1-1,TRBV30,GGGNAVNTEAF
TRBD1,TRBJ2-7,TRBV14,ASSRTPGQGTYEQY
TRBD1,TRBJ2-7,TRBV5-4,ASSLPGQGVYEQY